These 15 T cell receptor beta chains were sequenced from one sample in a study of chronic HIV infection and antiretroviral therapy. One entry per CDR3 protein results from TCRdb running MiXCR on the 5' RACE reads. The repertoire holds approximately 40,000 distinct CDR3 sequences, with roughly 8.2% as singletons. What was sequenced was peripheral blood. The receptor source for this set is an adult who had HIV and had not received antiretroviral therapy, or was an uninfected healthy control (not recorded which).

There are many counts of this clonotype. This chain's CDR3 is CATSDRGPNTGELFF. CDR3 coding DNA: TGTGCCACCAGTGATAGGGGACCGAACACCGGGGAGCTGTTTTTT. V and J are TRBV24-1 and TRBJ2-2, with D perhaps given as TRBD1 or TRBD2 (5 bases each). V lost 3 bases and J 0 bases, leaving 7 bases between the germline ends. The CDR3 is made up of 15 amino acids. CDR1 is KGHDR and CDR2 is SFDVKD in the germline V gene.

This clonotype was counted many times. The junction does not match germline at one end; this may be a read error. This chain connects TRBV20-1 to TRBJ2-7; D is possibly TRBD2 (7 bases). In germline, CDR1 is DFQATT, CDR2 SNEGSKA (reference sequence). The CDR3 extends over 13 amino acids. The CDR3 region has the DNA TGCAGAGCTAGGGGGGGTCCGCTCCACGAGCAGTACTTC. Protein product: CRARGGPLHEQYF.

This clonotype was seen ten or more times. The chain employs TRBV5-1 and TRBJ2-1, with D perhaps TRBD1 (6 bases). CDR1 SGHRS and CDR2 YFSETQ come from the germline V gene. The CDR3 contains 13 residues. V shed 6 bases and J shed 3 bases, with 10 bases lying between them. The DNA for the CDR3 is TGCGCCAGCACCCTGGACAGCTACAATGAGCAGTTCTTC. It specifies CASTLDSYNEQFF.

In this sample, this clonotype turned up a few times. The V call is TRBV29-1, the J call TRBJ2-7; 9 nucleotides match TRBD1. Germline CDR1 and CDR2: SQVTM and ANQGSEA. The CDR3 has 13 residues. V was clipped by 3 bases and J by 7 bases; unmatched bases: 7. CDR3 loop: CSVEGQGVFEQYF. CDR3 bases: TGCAGCGTTGAGGGACAGGGTGTTTTTGAGCAGTACTTC.

This clonotype was seen ten or more times. The chain is built from TRBV28 and TRBJ2-3; D may be TRBD1 (6 bases). The CDR3 length is 15 residues. V shed 5 bases and J shed 0 bases, with 12 bases lying between them. Germline CDR1 is MDHEN and CDR2 is SYDVKM. This chain's CDR3 is CASSIGGSSTDTQYF. In DNA, the CDR3 is TGTGCCAGCAGTATAGGGGGATCTAGCACAGATACGCAGTATTTT.

There are a few counts of this clonotype. The CDR3 sequence is CSVDRQGGEGYTF. The CDR3 DNA is TGCAGCGTTGATCGACAGGGTGGGGAAGGCTACACCTTC. This chain links TRBV29-1 with TRBJ1-2; 7 nucleotides align to TRBD1. The V gene's germline CDR1 is SQVTM and CDR2 ANQGSEA. This CDR3 region has 13 residues. After removal of 3 bases from V and 8 bases from J, the junction contained 9 bases not matched to a gene.

The rearrangement uses TRBV3-1 and TRBJ2-7; D is ambiguous. The CDR3 sequence is 15 residues long. Per the germline V gene, CDR1 is LGHDT and CDR2 is YNNKEL (reference sequence). With 1 base removed from V and 4 bases from J, the gap between germline ends came to 14 bases. DNA for the CDR3: TGTGCCAGCAGCCAAGTTTCGAGCGAATTATACGAGCAGTACTTC. Amino acid sequence: CASSQVSSELYEQYF.

The chain combines TRBV28 with TRBJ1-2; D might be TRBD1 (5 bases). The V and J ends lost 7 bases and 1 base respectively, with 13 bases between them. The CDR3 contains 14 residues. Germline values: CDR1 MDHEN, CDR2 SYDVKM. CDR3 in amino acids: CASITGADNYGYTF. The DNA of the CDR3 is TGTGCCAGCATTACAGGCGCCGATAACTATGGCTACACCTTC.

J is TRBJ2-7 and V is TRBV28; D remains ambiguous. CDR1 is MDHEN and CDR2 is SYDVKM in the germline V gene. The CDR3 is 14 amino acids. The V and J ends lost 3 bases and 0 bases respectively, with 9 bases between them. The DNA of the CDR3 is TGTGCCAGCAGTTTGGCACCGTCCTCCTACGAGCAGTACTTC. It specifies CASSLAPSSYEQYF.

The table lists this clonotype with many counts. The chain has TRBV28 and TRBJ2-7; 9 positions match TRBD1. Germline CDR1 MDHEN, CDR2 SYDVKM. The CDR3 consists of 15 residues. V lost 7 bases to trimming and J lost 0 bases; unmatched junction nucleotides: 7. The CDR3 DNA sequence: TGTGCCAGCACCGACCCGGGACAGGGCTCCTACGAGCAGTACTTC. It codes for CASTDPGQGSYEQYF.

Only a few counts were recorded for this clonotype. This chain uses TRBV25-1 with TRBJ2-2; D call uncertain. V was shortened by 4 bases and J by 4 bases, with 10 bases between the two germline ends. The V gene's germline CDR1 is MGHDK and CDR2 SYGVNS. This CDR3 is built from 14 residues. The CDR3 region has the DNA TGTGCCAGCAGTGTAGGATACCTCACCGGGGAGCTGTTTTTT. This gives the protein CASSVGYLTGELFF.

The rearrangement uses TRBV27 and TRBJ2-4; D uncertain. The CDR3 consists of 14 residues. Germline V gene lookup returns CDR1 MNHEY and CDR2 SMNVEV (reference sequence). The V end was cut by 6 bases, the J end by 7 bases, with 16 bases between. The CDR3 DNA is TGTGCCAGCAGGGGGTACCTGGGCAGGAACATTCAGTACTTC. Encoded protein: CASRGYLGRNIQYF.

The table lists this clonotype with a few counts. The chain joins TRBV28 to TRBJ1-2; 7 bases match TRBD1. Germline V gene lookup returns CDR1 MDHEN and CDR2 SYDVKM. J lost 4 bases, V lost 4 bases, and 6 bases had no gene match. There are 14 residues in the CDR3. The CDR3 region is CASSSPTGSYGYTF. CDR3 nucleotides: TGTGCCAGCAGTTCCCCGACAGGGAGCTATGGCTACACCTTC.

This clonotype came up many times. The chain carries TRBV11-3 and TRBJ2-1; the match to TRBD2 covers 10 bases. Germline loops: CDR1 SGHNT, CDR2 YENEEA. Unmatched junction bases numbered 8, after V lost 1 base and J lost 11 bases. There are 15 residues in the CDR3. CDR3 protein: CASSLGTSGFGKQFF. CDR3 DNA sequence: TGTGCCAGCAGCTTAGGGACTAGCGGATTTGGTAAGCAGTTCTTC.

This clonotype has at least ten counts. The V gene is TRBV3-1, the J gene TRBJ2-7; 7 bases line up with TRBD1. V shed 0 bases and J 5 bases; nucleotides not matched to a gene: 10. Looked up from germline, CDR1 is LGHDT and CDR2 is YNNKEL (reference sequence). The CDR3 runs to 16 residues. CDR3 amino acids: CASSQDGNRGLDEQYF. Written as DNA, the CDR3 is TGTGCCAGCAGCCAAGATGGGAACAGGGGTTTGGACGAGCAGTACTTC.